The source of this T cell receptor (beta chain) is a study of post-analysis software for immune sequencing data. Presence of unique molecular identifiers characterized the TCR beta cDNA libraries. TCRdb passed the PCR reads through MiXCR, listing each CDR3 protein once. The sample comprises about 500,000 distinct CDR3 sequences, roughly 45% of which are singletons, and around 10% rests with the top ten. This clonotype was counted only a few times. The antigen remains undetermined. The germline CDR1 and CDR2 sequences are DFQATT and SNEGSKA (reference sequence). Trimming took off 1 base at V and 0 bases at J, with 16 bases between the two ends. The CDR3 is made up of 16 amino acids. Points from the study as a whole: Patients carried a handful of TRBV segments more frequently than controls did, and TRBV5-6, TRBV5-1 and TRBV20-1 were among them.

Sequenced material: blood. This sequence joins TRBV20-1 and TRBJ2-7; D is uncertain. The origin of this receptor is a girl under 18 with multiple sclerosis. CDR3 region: CSARGMKGHSSYEQYF. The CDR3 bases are TGCAGTGCTAGAGGAATGAAGGGTCACAGCTCCTACGAGCAGTACTTC.